This TCR beta chain was recorded in a study of CD8+CD57+ T cells in acquired aplastic anemia. Study-wide results and limits: Patients and controls had in common twenty-nine CD8+ CDR3 sequences.

There are many counts of this clonotype. The antigen is unknown. The ends were cut back, 2 bases at V and 0 bases at J, with 9 bases in the middle. Germline CDR1 reads SGHRS; CDR2 reads YFSETQ. CDR3 length: 15 residues. Sequenced patients had shown CD8+CD57+ cell expansion by flow cytometry. Severe acquired aplastic anemia was diagnosed in all patients. Profiling that covered TCR beta VDJ and CDR3 relied on genomic DNA as its template. TCRdb fed the reads into MiXCR, producing one record per CDR3 protein. The sample consists of under 200,000 distinct CDR3 sequences, approximately 48% of them appearing once.

The chain carries TRBV5-1 and TRBJ1-3; D is uncertain. The sample comprised sorted CD4+, CD8+, or CD8+CD57+ T cells (not recorded which) from PBMCs. This clonotype originated in a human donor with aplastic anemia. The CDR3 nucleotides are TGCGCCAGCAGCTTTGTGACACTCTCTGGAAACACCATATATTTT. This translates into CASSFVTLSGNTIYF. The full variable domain, with the rest looked up from reference TRBV5-1 and TRBJ1-3, is KAGVTQTPRYLIKTRGQQVTLSCSPISGHRSVSWYQQTPGQGLQFLFEYFSETQRNKGNFPGRFSGRQFSNSRSEMNVSTLELGDSALYLCASSFVTLSGNTIYFGEGSWLTVV.